This T cell receptor (beta chain) is drawn from a study of identifying expanded T cells in peripheral blood. Libraries were prepared by immunoSEQ multiplex PCR; TCRdb keeps only in-frame clonotypes and omits some of them. Altogether about 100,000 clones are present, approximately 88% being singletons, with the ten largest covering about 5.5%. Germline loops: CDR1 SGHTA, CDR2 FQGNSA. V lost 5 bases and J lost 5, with 9 bases in between. CDR3 length: 12 residues. The sample consisted of blood. This receptor was identified in a person aged 18 to 75 in good health. This chain joins TRBV7-2 and TRBJ2-5; D ambiguous. CDR3 in DNA: TGTGCCAGCAGCCCTAAGGTGGAGACCCAGTACTTC. Protein: CASSPKVETQYF.